This TCR beta chain was identified in a study of blood T cell repertoires in COVID-19. The overall study: Spain, Italy and the United States supplied samples that represented acute and convalescent COVID-19.

This CDR3 has 11 amino acids. V shed 6 bases and J shed 1 base, with 6 bases lying between them. The germline V gene has CDR1 SQVTM and CDR2 ANQGSEA. TCRdb's table, derived via immunoSEQ multiplex PCR, lists solely in-frame clones and lacks some. Here the sample spans fewer than 200,000 clones, roughly nine tenths being singletons. The clonotype was recovered from a man aged 18 to 29 who had recovered from COVID-19. The chain links TRBV29-1 to TRBJ1-1; no clear D gene. Sequenced input: peripheral blood. The CDR3 here is CSVWRNTEAFF. The CDR3 DNA follows: TGCAGCGTCTGGAGGAACACTGAAGCTTTCTTT.